Following are 16 T cell receptor beta chains from one sample sequenced in a study of T cell changes during pregnancy in multiple sclerosis. The data were produced by immunoSEQ multiplex PCR, yet TCRdb's version contains in-frame clones alone and is incomplete. The sample lists about 76,000 clones, roughly 92% occurring once. The sequencing used peripheral blood, collected after pregnancy. Every receptor here comes from a female donor in good health, enrolled as a control in a pregnancy study.

V is TRBV6-1 and J is TRBJ1-5; TRBD1 matches 10 bases. This CDR3 has 16 residues. Germline CDR1 is MNHNS and CDR2 is SASEGT. With V trimmed by 2 bases and J by 6 bases, 7 bases remained unmatched. The CDR3 here is CASSERQGALSQPQHF. In nucleotides, the CDR3 is TGTGCCAGCAGTGAAAGACAGGGGGCGCTGAGTCAGCCCCAGCATTTT.

The genes are TRBV29-1 and TRBJ2-7; 9 bases line up with TRBD1. Germline CDR1 and CDR2: SQVTM and ANQGSEA. J gave up 4 bases and V 0 bases, and 4 bases lay outside the gene matches. This CDR3 spans 14 amino acids. CDR3: CSVEEDRGGYEQYF. CDR3 sequence (DNA): TGCAGCGTTGAAGAAGACAGGGGGGGATACGAGCAGTACTTC.

This chain connects TRBV10-3 to TRBJ1-2, with D possibly TRBD1 on 5 matching bases. The CDR3 is 13 amino acids. CDR1 ENHRY and CDR2 SYGVKD come from the germline V gene. V was clipped by 2 bases and J by 4 bases, with 8 bases between them. The CDR3 DNA sequence: TGTGCCATCAGTGAGGATAGGGGCTATGGCTACACCTTC. Amino acid sequence: CAISEDRGYGYTF.

Only one count was recorded for this clone. J is TRBJ2-2 and V is TRBV9, with a weak D call TRBD1 (6 bases). V was shortened by 4 bases and J by 1 base, with 11 bases between the two germline ends. This CDR3 has 15 amino acids. CDR1 is SGDLS, CDR2 YYNGEE, per germline. This CDR3 reads CASSNRVGNTGELFF. In DNA form, the CDR3 reads TGTGCCAGCAGCAACAGGGTAGGGAACACCGGGGAGCTGTTTTTT.

This sequence joins TRBV5-4 and TRBJ1-6, with a weak D call TRBD1 (5 bases). The CDR3 is 16 residues long. CDR1 and CDR2 (germline): SGHNT, YYREEE (reference sequence). The V and J ends lost 2 bases and 0 bases respectively, with 9 bases between them. In DNA, the CDR3 is TGTGCCAGCAGCTTCGGGGGAAGCTCCTATAATTCACCCCTCCACTTT. Its protein is CASSFGGSSYNSPLHF.

V and J are TRBV4-2 and TRBJ2-5, with 11 bases lining up with TRBD2. Germline V gene data show CDR1 as LGHNA and CDR2 as YNFKEQ. CDR3 length: 17 residues. J was trimmed by 3 bases and V by 4 bases; bases with no gene match: 10. The CDR3 DNA is TGTGCCAGCAGCCCTGGAAGTCTACTAGCGGGGGAAGAGACCCAGTACTTC. It specifies CASSPGSLLAGEETQYF.

This chain links TRBV11-2 with TRBJ2-3; TRBD2 might be the D (6 bases). V lost 1 base, J lost 1 base, and 6 bases lay in between. Germline CDR1 and CDR2: SGHAT and FQNNGV. The CDR3 covers 14 residues. In nucleotides, the CDR3 is TGTGCCAGCAGCTTAGCTAGCGGCACAGATACGCAGTATTTT. Translating gives CASSLASGTDTQYF.

Only one count was recorded for this clone. The chain carries TRBV6-6 and TRBJ2-1, with TRBD2 identical over 13 bases. V lost 6 bases to trimming and J lost 6 bases; unmatched junction nucleotides: 2. The CDR3 consists of 14 residues. CDR1 and CDR2 from the germline V gene are MNHNY and SVGAGI (reference sequence). The chain's CDR3 is CASSRTSGSNEQFF. The CDR3 DNA follows: TGTGCCAGCAGCAGGACTAGCGGGAGCAATGAGCAGTTCTTC.

The J gene is TRBJ2-7, the V gene TRBV27, with TRBD1 matching 8 bases. CDR1 MNHEY and CDR2 SMNVEV come from the germline V gene (reference sequence). CDR3 length: 15 amino acids. The V and J ends lost 6 bases and 9 bases, in that order; junction bases with no gene match: 16. The CDR3 sequence is CASRWGQALLIAQYF. DNA of the CDR3: TGTGCCAGCAGATGGGGACAGGCCCTTTTAATCGCGCAGTACTTC.

V and J are TRBV19 and TRBJ2-5; D possibly corresponds to TRBD1 (6 bases). The germline V and J ends were trimmed by 5 bases and 4 bases, with 11 bases remaining between them. CDR1 and CDR2 from the germline V gene are LNHDA and SQIVND (reference sequence). This CDR3 has 13 residues. In DNA, the CDR3 is TGTGCCAGTAGTTTTGGGGGCTTAGAGACCCAGTACTTC. This codes for CASSFGGLETQYF.

V and J are TRBV5-1 and TRBJ1-5; D is uncertain. The CDR3 covers 16 residues. The germline V and J ends were trimmed by 4 bases and 7 bases, with 21 bases remaining between them. Per germline, CDR1 SGHRS and CDR2 YFSETQ. The CDR3 is CASSVPTPWERQPQHF. The CDR3 DNA reads as TGCGCCAGCAGCGTCCCGACTCCCTGGGAGAGGCAGCCCCAGCATTTT.

Of note for this clone: One end of the junction fails to match germline, which may point to a read error. CDR3 DNA sequence: TGTGCCAGCAGCCCGGGGTATTTT. It yields the protein CASSPGYF. The chain recombines TRBV14 with TRBJ1-5; unclear D gene. Germline-derived CDR1 and CDR2 are SGHDN and FVKESK. The CDR3 totals 8 residues. Full variable domain (rest looked up from reference TRBV14 and TRBJ1-5): EAGVTQFPSHSVIEKGQTVTLRCDPISGHDNLYWYRRVMGKEIKFLLHFVKESKQDESGMPNNRFLAERTGGTYSTLKVQPAELEDSGVYFCASSPGYFGDGTRLSIL.

The chain has TRBV6-5 and TRBJ2-3, with TRBD2 matching 9 bases. Trimming at V came to 2 bases and at J to 4 bases, leaving 7 bases not matched to a gene. Germline assignment: CDR1 MNHEY and CDR2 SVGAGI. The CDR3 has 16 amino acids. The CDR3 is CASSYGRGGYADTQYF. In DNA form, the CDR3 reads TGTGCCAGCAGTTACGGGCGGGGGGGCTACGCAGATACGCAGTATTTT.

The V call is TRBV27, the J call TRBJ2-2; D possibly corresponds to TRBD2 (5 bases). CDR1 and CDR2 (germline): MNHEY, SMNVEV (reference sequence). V was cut by 5 bases and J by 4 bases, with 14 bases left in between. The CDR3 loop spans 15 amino acids. In nucleotides, the CDR3 is TGTGCCAGCAGTGCCCTAACTAGTGCCACCGGGGAGCTGTTTTTT. Its protein product is CASSALTSATGELFF.

On this clone: The sample has other DNA sequences that encode this CDR3 too. This chain uses TRBV29-1 with TRBJ1-5; 7 bases are shared with TRBD1. Germline lookup yields CDR1 SQVTM and CDR2 ANQGSEA. The V and J ends lost 5 bases and 3 bases, in that order; junction bases with no gene match: 4. The CDR3 runs 13 residues. The CDR3 protein is CSVLGQPNQPQHF. As DNA, the CDR3 is TGCAGCGTTTTGGGACAGCCCAATCAGCCCCAGCATTTT. Complete variable domain (other parts from reference TRBV29-1 and TRBJ1-5): SAVISQKPSRDICQRGTSLTIQCQVDSQVTMMFWYRQQPGQSLTLIATANQGSEATYESGFVIDKFPISRPNLTFSTLTVSNMSPEDSSIYLCSVLGQPNQPQHFGDGTRLSIL.

The J gene is TRBJ1-6, the V gene TRBV19; 8 positions agree with TRBD1. The germline CDR1 and CDR2 sequences are LNHDA and SQIVND (reference sequence). With 1 base clipped from V and 7 bases from J, the junction kept 3 bases outside the gene matches. The CDR3 is made up of 15 amino acids. The CDR3 reads CASSIGGQVNSPLHF. DNA of the CDR3: TGTGCCAGTAGTATAGGGGGACAGGTGAATTCACCCCTCCACTTT.